These T cell receptor beta chains were read from a single sample in a study of post-analysis software for immune sequencing data. TCRdb used MiXCR to reprocess the PCR reads, holding one entry per CDR3 protein. The sample has about 810,000 distinct CDR3 sequences, approximately 50% seen once. Sequencing used blood. These receptors came from a girl aged 5-17 years with multiple sclerosis. Each CDR3 is given with its conserved first and last residue. A D gene is named only where the DNA matches it firmly. Rows may omit the clone size; those that give it use once, few, many or a size class.

TRBJ2-3 | once | . | TRBV10-3 | CAISVGGITDTQYF | TGTGCCATCTCAGTAGGTGGAATCACAGATACGCAGTATTTT
TRBJ2-7 | few | TRBD2 | TRBV12-3/TRBV12-4 | CASSRDGLAGGHEQYF | TGTGCCAGCAGCCGCGATGGACTAGCGGGAGGCCACGAGCAGTACTTC
TRBJ2-1 | few | TRBD2 | TRBV20-1 | CSARDATSGRSYNEQFF | TGCAGTGCTAGAGATGCCACTAGCGGGAGATCCTACAATGAGCAGTTCTTC
TRBJ1-4 | . | TRBD1 | TRBV12-3/TRBV12-4 | CASNPQGAANEKLFF | TGTGCCAGCAATCCTCAGGGGGCGGCTAATGAAAAACTGTTTTTT
TRBJ2-4 | few | . | TRBV9 | CASSVGDSDMMLNIQYF | TGTGCCAGCAGCGTAGGGGATTCAGATATGATGTTGAACATTCAGTACTTC
TRBJ2-4 | . | . | TRBV6-6 | CASSTTEEQYF | TGTGCCAGCAGTACCACAGAGGAGCAGTACTTC
TRBJ2-1 | . | TRBD2 | TRBV6-1 | CAAFMERGARNEQFF | TGTGCCGCTTTTATGGAGCGGGGGGCGAGGAATGAGCAGTTCTTC
TRBJ2-7 | few | . | TRBV20-1 | CSASLRDGPYEQYF | TGCAGTGCTAGCCTCCGGGACGGACCCTACGAGCAGTACTTC
TRBJ2-1 | . | TRBD1 | TRBV5-1 | CASSSTGGAGGNEQFF | TGCGCCAGCAGCTCCACAGGGGGCGCTGGGGGAAATGAGCAGTTCTTC
TRBJ1-1 | . | . | TRBV28 | CASSLIRGRSVNTEAFF | TGTGCCAGCAGTTTAATCCGGGGGCGGTCGGTCAACACTGAAGCTTTCTTT
TRBJ1-2 | . | TRBD1 | TRBV5-1 | CASNRGQANYGYTF | TGCGCCAGCAACCGGGGACAGGCAAACTATGGCTACACCTTC
TRBJ1-2 | . | . | TRBV15 | CATSRGAGNGYTF | TGTGCCACCAGCAGAGGAGCAGGGAACGGCTACACCTTC
TRBJ1-5 | . | . | TRBV5-1 | CASSLGKANQPQHF | TGCGCCAGCTCCTTAGGGAAGGCCAATCAGCCCCAGCATTTT
TRBJ2-7 | . | . | TRBV5-1 | CASSLVMEYEQYF | TGCGCCAGCAGCTTGGTTATGGAGTACGAGCAGTACTTC
TRBJ2-5 | few | TRBD2 | TRBV5-1 | CASSLAASGQETQYF | TGCGCCAGCAGCTTGGCCGCTAGCGGCCAAGAGACCCAGTACTTC
TRBJ2-5 | . | TRBD1 | TRBV15 | CATSQGGPRSETQYF | TGTGCCACCAGCCAAGGGGGCCCCCGGTCGGAGACCCAGTACTTC
TRBJ1-2 | . | . | TRBV2 | CASAQVDRSYGYTF | TGTGCCAGCGCCCAAGTTGACAGAAGCTATGGCTACACCTTC
TRBJ2-1 | . | TRBD2 | TRBV7-8 | CASLTAGLAGEHSYNEQFF | TGTGCCAGCCTGACAGCGGGACTAGCGGGGGAACACTCCTACAATGAGCAGTTCTTT
TRBJ2-1 | . | TRBD1 | TRBV5-1 | CASSLEGAGNEQFF | TGCGCCAGCAGCTTGGAGGGGGCGGGCAATGAGCAGTTCTTC